The rows below give T cell receptor beta chains drawn from one sample of a study of T-cell memory formation after mild COVID-19. TCRdb itself ran the 5' RACE reads through MiXCR, one entry per CDR3 protein. The table shows 450,000 or so distinct CDR3 sequences, with around a quarter occurring only once. Sequencing input: PBMCs or a T cell subset sorted from them (not recorded which). Receptors were obtained from an adult woman who had mild COVID-19 (a few samples of this study predate the infection). Cell type and time point are not known. Each CDR3 is given with its conserved first and last residue. Fields, in order: J gene, V gene, clone size, D gene, CDR3 DNA, CDR3 protein. A D gene is named only where the DNA matches it firmly. The listing skips clone size in some rows; elsewhere it reads once, few, many or a size class.

>TRBJ1-5|TRBV5-6|few|-
TGTGCCAGCAGCTTGCCCGATCAGCCCCAGCATTTT
CASSLPDQPQHF
>TRBJ2-1|TRBV4-1|few|TRBD1
TGCGCCAGCAGCCAGGGAGAGTACGGACAGGGGGCCGGCAATGAGCAGTTCTTC
CASSQGEYGQGAGNEQFF
>TRBJ1-5|TRBV10-3|-|TRBD1
TGTGCCATTGGAAGACAGGGCAGCAATCAGCCCCAGCATTTT
CAIGRQGSNQPQHF
>TRBJ2-1|TRBV6-5|-|-
TGTGCCAGCAGTTACTCGGACACAGGGAGGAAGGAGCAGTTCTTC
CASSYSDTGRKEQFF
>TRBJ1-2|TRBV20-1|-|-
TGCAGCCCTAGGATGTTGCGGGATGGCTACACCTTC
CSPRMLRDGYTF
>TRBJ1-2|TRBV5-1|few|TRBD1
TGCGCCAGCAGCTCGGGACAGAACAACTATGGCTACACCTTC
CASSSGQNNYGYTF
>TRBJ2-1|TRBV7-9|few|-
TGTGCCAGTCCATGGGCGAGTAATGAGCAGTTCTTC
CASPWASNEQFF
>TRBJ2-5|TRBV29-1|-|TRBD1
TGCAGCGTTGCACAGGGGTTAGAGACCCAGTACTTC
CSVAQGLETQYF
>TRBJ2-1|TRBV5-1|few|TRBD2
TGCGCCAGCAGCAAGCGGGGGCACAGGGATGAGCAGTTCTTC
CASSKRGHRDEQFF
>TRBJ2-7|TRBV19|-|-
TGTGCCAGTGGATGGGGCCGTGGCTCCTACGAGCAGTACTTC
CASGWGRGSYEQYF
>TRBJ2-1|TRBV24-1|many|-
TGTGCCACCAGTGATTTAGGGGGGGTCTACAATGAGCAGTTCTTC
CATSDLGGVYNEQFF
>TRBJ2-3|TRBV4-3|-|TRBD2
TGCGCCAGCAGCCAAGTGTTGACTAGCGGGAATACAGATACGCAGTATTTT
CASSQVLTSGNTDTQYF
>TRBJ2-2|TRBV12-3/TRBV12-4|few|TRBD2
TGTGCCACCCTTGGGGGGGAAGTAAGGGAGCTGTTTTTT
CATLGGEVRELFF
>TRBJ1-3|TRBV2|-|-
TGTGCCAGCAGTGAACGATGGCGAGAGCCTGGAAACACCATATATTTT
CASSERWREPGNTIYF
>TRBJ1-1|TRBV11-2|-|TRBD1
TGTGCCAGCAGCAACAGACAGGGTCTGAAGGCTTTCTTT
CASSNRQGLKAFF
>TRBJ2-5|TRBV5-8|many|TRBD1
TGTGCCAGCGGACAGGGTGGTCCGCAAGAGACCCAGTACTTC
CASGQGGPQETQYF